A single sample is the source of the 11 T cell receptor beta chains below, sequenced in a study of T cell repertoires in cytomegalovirus infection. TCRdb recomputed calls from the reads with MiXCR, one row per CDR3 protein. Among tens of thousands of distinct CDR3 sequences, over 20% were seen once, and the ten largest hold around 72%. These TCRs are of unknown antigen specificity. The input for sequencing was CD8+ T cells from cultured PBMCs, taken from culture after CMV antigen stimulation. The source is a human donor in good health (CMV status not recorded). Some clones in this sample may be carry-over from other donors' samples.

This clonotype was counted only a few times. The V and J genes are TRBV6-6 and TRBJ2-7; 12 nucleotides align to TRBD2. Per germline, CDR1 MNHNY and CDR2 SVGAGI (reference sequence). CDR3 length: 19 amino acids. V was clipped by 2 bases and J by 2 bases; unmatched bases: 13. The CDR3 DNA follows: TGTGCCAGCAGTTACCCCCGGACTAGCGGGGAACCTTCTCCCTACGAGCAGTACTTC. Translated: CASSYPRTSGEPSPYEQYF.

This clonotype was seen repeatedly, ten times or more. The chain joins TRBV12-3 or TRBV12-4 to TRBJ1-2; the match to TRBD1 covers 8 bases. The V segment lost 3 bases and the J segment 3 bases; nucleotides outside the gene matches: 12. The CDR3 runs 17 residues. This CDR3 is CASSLGQGAAPDYGYTF. CDR3 DNA: TGTGCCAGCAGTTTGGGTCAGGGGGCCGCCCCTGACTATGGCTACACCTTC.

This clonotype has just a few counts. The chain joins TRBV6-2 or TRBV6-3 to TRBJ1-5; a possible D gene is TRBD1 (5 bases). The germline gives CDR1 MNHEY, CDR2 SVGEGT. With 4 bases removed from V and 9 bases from J, the gap between germline ends came to 13 bases. The CDR3 length is 13 residues. The CDR3 loop is CASSFEGKGPQHF. CDR3 DNA sequence: TGTGCCAGCAGTTTTGAGGGGAAAGGGCCCCAGCATTTT.

The rearrangement uses TRBV7-9 and TRBJ2-3; 9 bases are a match to TRBD2. This CDR3 contains 15 residues. Germline V lookup: CDR1 SEHNR, CDR2 FQNEAQ (reference sequence). Trimming removed 6 bases from V and 1 base from J; junction bases left unmatched: 5. The CDR3 region is CASSDSGGGTDTQYF. The CDR3 nucleotides are TGTGCCAGCAGTGATAGCGGGGGCGGCACAGATACGCAGTATTTT.

The gene calls are TRBV27 and TRBJ2-1, with D unresolved. This CDR3 comprises 15 residues. V was cut by 3 bases and J by 7 bases, with 16 bases left in between. Germline CDR1 and CDR2: MNHEY and SMNVEV (reference sequence). In DNA form, the CDR3 reads TGTGCCAGCAGTTTGACGTCGTCGGCCGCAAATGAGCAGTTCTTC. This translates into CASSLTSSAANEQFF.

This clonotype was picked up a small number of times. The J gene is TRBJ1-4, the V gene TRBV12-3 or TRBV12-4; D gene uncertain. CDR3 size: 15 residues. The germline V and J ends were trimmed by 4 bases and 7 bases, with 16 bases remaining between them. The CDR3 here is CASSSSEVLGEKLFF. Written as DNA, the CDR3 is TGTGCCAGCAGTTCCTCAGAGGTGCTTGGTGAAAAACTGTTTTTT.

The CDR3 here is CSARDDRGFAGNTIYF. The DNA for the CDR3 is TGCAGTGCTAGAGATGATAGGGGGTTCGCTGGAAACACCATATATTTT. This chain connects TRBV20-1 to TRBJ1-3; D is possibly TRBD1 (6 bases). CDR1 and CDR2 from the germline V gene are DFQATT and SNEGSKA (reference sequence). V gave up 0 bases and J gave up 2 bases, with 14 bases separating them. The CDR3 runs to 16 residues.

This clonotype was counted between two and nine times. The rearrangement uses TRBV11-2 and TRBJ1-1; a possible D gene is TRBD1 (5 bases). V lost 4 bases to trimming and J lost 1 base, with 10 bases between them. Germline V gene lookup returns CDR1 SGHAT and CDR2 FQNNGV. This CDR3 is built from 14 residues. CDR3 sequence reads: CASSWTTENTEAFF. The DNA for the CDR3 is TGTGCCAGCAGCTGGACGACAGAGAACACTGAAGCTTTCTTT.

The V call is TRBV11-2, the J call TRBJ2-2, with 9 bases identical to TRBD1. This CDR3 comprises 17 residues. CDR1 and CDR2 from the germline V gene are SGHAT and FQNNGV. The junction had 14 bases not matched to a gene; V was cut back by 5 bases and J by 7 bases. CDR3 region: CASSPTGGDWLVGELFF. The CDR3 DNA reads as TGTGCCAGCAGCCCAACAGGGGGCGATTGGTTGGTCGGGGAGCTGTTTTTT.

This clonotype was seen ten or more times. CDR3 nucleotides: TGCGCCAGCAGCCCACCCGGGACAGCCAACAATGAGCAGTTCTTC. This encodes CASSPPGTANNEQFF. The chain recombines TRBV4-1 with TRBJ2-1, with TRBD1 matching 7 bases. The CDR3 totals 15 residues. CDR1 is MGHRA, CDR2 YSYEKL, per germline. Trimming took 4 bases from V and 5 from J; bases not matched to a gene: 8.

This rearrangement joins TRBV10-3 to TRBJ1-2, with TRBD1 as a possible D gene (5 bases). This CDR3 contains 16 residues. The ends were cut back, 0 bases at V and 7 bases at J, with 18 bases in the middle. The germline V gene has CDR1 ENHRY and CDR2 SYGVKD. For the CDR3, the DNA is TGTGCCATCAGTGAGTCGAAGCGGGGGGAGAAGTTTGGCTACACCTTC. Amino acids: CAISESKRGEKFGYTF.